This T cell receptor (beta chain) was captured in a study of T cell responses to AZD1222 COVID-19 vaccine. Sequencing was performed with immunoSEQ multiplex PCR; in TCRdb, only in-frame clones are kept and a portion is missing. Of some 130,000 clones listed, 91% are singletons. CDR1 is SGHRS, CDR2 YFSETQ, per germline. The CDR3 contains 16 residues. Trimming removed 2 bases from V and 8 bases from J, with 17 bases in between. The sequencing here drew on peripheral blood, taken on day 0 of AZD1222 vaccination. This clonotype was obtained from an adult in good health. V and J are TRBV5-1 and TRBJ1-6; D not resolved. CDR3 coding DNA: TGCGCCAGCAGCTTCGGACCCCTCGTTGGGGATTCACCCCTCCACTTT. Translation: CASSFGPLVGDSPLHF.